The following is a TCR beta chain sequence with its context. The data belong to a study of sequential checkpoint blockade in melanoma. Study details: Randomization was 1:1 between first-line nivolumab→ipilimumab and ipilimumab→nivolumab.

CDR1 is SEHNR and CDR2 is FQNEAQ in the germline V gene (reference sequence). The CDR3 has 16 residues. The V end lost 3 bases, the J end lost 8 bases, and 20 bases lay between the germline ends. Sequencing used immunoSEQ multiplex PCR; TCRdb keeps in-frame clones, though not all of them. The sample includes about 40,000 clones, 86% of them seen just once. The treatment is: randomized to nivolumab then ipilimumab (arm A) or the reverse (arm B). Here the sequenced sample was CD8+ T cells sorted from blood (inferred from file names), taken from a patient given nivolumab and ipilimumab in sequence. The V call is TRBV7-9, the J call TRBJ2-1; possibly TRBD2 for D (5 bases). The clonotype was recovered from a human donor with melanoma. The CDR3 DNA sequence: TGTGCCAGCAGCTTGCCGCCGGGATACTATAGAGATGAGCAGTTCTTC. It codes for CASSLPPGYYRDEQFF.